These T cell receptor beta chains were read from a single sample in a study of control samples from healthy donors and cancer patients. The data were produced by immunoSEQ multiplex PCR, yet TCRdb's version contains in-frame clones alone and is incomplete. The sample consists of around 95,000 clones, roughly 87% of them appearing once. The sequencing sample was made of blood. Receptor source: a woman aged 45-65 years in good health. CDR3s leave out the opening cysteine and the closing phenylalanine or tryptophan. Fields, in order: V gene, CDR3 protein.

V gene: TRBV28
CDR3 protein: ASRRWLVRSGRANEKLF

V gene: TRBV2
CDR3 protein: ASKQRGQTDTQY

V gene: TRBV9
CDR3 protein: ASSATWGDEQF

V gene: TRBV5-4
CDR3 protein: ASSLPPVNTIY

V gene: TRBV11-2
CDR3 protein: ASSAIQGRTEAF

V gene: TRBV15
CDR3 protein: ATSYQRGNTEAF

V gene: TRBV10-1
CDR3 protein: ASSPASGGKDTQY

V gene: TRBV4-1
CDR3 protein: ASSQEGSGRSYNEQF

V gene: TRBV11-2
CDR3 protein: ASSLSTSGSETQY

V gene: TRBV19
CDR3 protein: ASSISGSNYGYT

V gene: TRBV27
CDR3 protein: ASSSFMNTEAF

V gene: TRBV27
CDR3 protein: ASSLSEYTGELF

V gene: TRBV25-1
CDR3 protein: ASSPLAGREQF